The next 8 T cell receptor beta chains were all read from a single sample in a study of graft-versus-host responses after intestinal transplantation. The table came from immunoSEQ multiplex PCR; TCRdb's copy has only in-frame clones and leaves some out. The sample has around 71,000 clones, about 94% seen once; the top ten hold around 0.51%. These TCRs' antigens remain unknown. The material sequenced was unstimulated CD8+ T cells sorted from spleen or lymph node cells, taken before intestinal transplant. The receptors stem from a human donor who received an intestinal transplant.

The V gene is TRBV4-1, the J gene TRBJ2-3; 9 nucleotides line up with TRBD2. The CDR3 consists of 15 residues. Germline V CDR1 and CDR2: MGHRA, YSYEKL. The junction had 5 bases not matched to a gene; V was cut back by 4 bases and J by 3 bases. CDR3 protein: CASSPSSGTTDTQYF. The CDR3 DNA is TGCGCCAGCAGCCCCTCTAGCGGGACTACAGATACGCAGTATTTT.

The chain uses TRBV12-5 and TRBJ2-5; 10 nucleotides align to TRBD1. The DNA end favors TRBJ2-7, so the J call may be wrong. The CDR3 is made up of 14 amino acids. The germline CDR1 and CDR2 sequences are LGHNT and FRNRAP. Here the CDR3 DNA reads TGTGCTAGTGGCTCGACAGGGGGCGGCTACGAGCAGTACTTC. The encoded protein is CASGSTGGGYEQYF.

V is TRBV18 and J is TRBJ2-5; D is possibly TRBD1 (6 bases). Germline CDR1 and CDR2: KGHSH and LQKENI. CDR3 length: 16 amino acids. The V end was cut by 2 bases, the J end by 1 base, with 14 bases between. Here the CDR3 reads CASSPTIRTAQETQYF. DNA for the CDR3: TGTGCCAGCTCACCAACCATTCGGACAGCCCAAGAGACCCAGTACTTC.

The chain links TRBV7-9 to TRBJ1-2; D ambiguous. Germline CDR1 SEHNR, CDR2 FQNEAQ (reference sequence). The germline V and J ends were trimmed by 2 bases and 8 bases, with 15 bases remaining between them. The CDR3 is 14 residues long. CDR3 bases: TGTGCCAGCAGCTTAAGCCCTAAGGCGGGGGGCTACACCTTC. It encodes CASSLSPKAGGYTF.

The rearrangement joins TRBV15 to TRBJ2-1; 12 bases are a match to TRBD2. Germline V gene lookup returns CDR1 LNHNV and CDR2 YYDKDF (reference sequence). Unmatched junction bases numbered 8, after V lost 7 bases and J lost 7 bases. This CDR3 has 15 residues. The DNA of the CDR3 is TGTGCCACCACCCCTAGCGGGAGGGCCTGGAATGAGCAGTTCTTC. Translation gives CATTPSGRAWNEQFF.

The chain combines TRBV7-8 with TRBJ2-1; D is undetermined. Germline values: CDR1 SGHVS, CDR2 FQNEAQ. The CDR3 length is 15 residues. V was clipped by 3 bases and J by 7 bases, with 16 bases between them. The CDR3 DNA is TGTGCCAGCAGCTTCCTTAGGGCCGGGCGTAATGAGCAGTTCTTC. Amino acids: CASSFLRAGRNEQFF.

This chain links TRBV7-9 with TRBJ2-7; the match to TRBD2 covers 9 bases. Germline V gene data show CDR1 as SEHNR and CDR2 as FQNEAQ (reference sequence). This CDR3 has 16 amino acids. Trimming took 5 bases from V and 0 from J; bases not matched to a gene: 8. The CDR3: CASSLNSGSVSYEQYF. The CDR3 coding sequence is TGTGCCAGCAGCCTGAATAGCGGGAGTGTCTCCTACGAGCAGTACTTC. The entire variable domain, with the rest obtained from reference TRBV7-9 and TRBJ2-7, is as follows: DTGVSQNPRHKITKRGQNVTFRCDPISEHNRLYWYRQTLGQGPEFLTYFQNEAQLEKSRLLSDRFSAERPKGSFSTLEIQRTEQGDSAMYLCASSLNSGSVSYEQYFGPGTRLTVT.

The chain uses TRBV9 and TRBJ1-2; 10 bases agree with TRBD1. V dropped 2 bases and J dropped 3; count of bases not matched to a gene: 7. The CDR3 is made up of 16 amino acids. Per germline, CDR1 SGDLS and CDR2 YYNGEE. The CDR3 is CASSVDRQGADYGYTF. Written as DNA, the CDR3 is TGTGCCAGCAGCGTCGACCGACAGGGGGCGGACTATGGCTACACCTTC.